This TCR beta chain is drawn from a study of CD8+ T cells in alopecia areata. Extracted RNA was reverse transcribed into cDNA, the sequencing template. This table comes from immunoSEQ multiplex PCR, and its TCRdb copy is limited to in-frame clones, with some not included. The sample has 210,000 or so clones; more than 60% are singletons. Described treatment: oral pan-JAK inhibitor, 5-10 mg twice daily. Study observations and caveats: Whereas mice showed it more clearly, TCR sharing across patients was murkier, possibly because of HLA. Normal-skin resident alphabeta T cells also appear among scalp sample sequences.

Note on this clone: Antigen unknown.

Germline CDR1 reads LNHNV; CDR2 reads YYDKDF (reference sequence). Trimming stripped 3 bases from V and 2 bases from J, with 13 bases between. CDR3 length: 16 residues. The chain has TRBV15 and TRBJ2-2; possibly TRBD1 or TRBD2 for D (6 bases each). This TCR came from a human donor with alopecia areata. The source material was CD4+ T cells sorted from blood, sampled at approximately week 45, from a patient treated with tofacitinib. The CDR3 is CATSRRRGANTGELFF. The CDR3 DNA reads TGTGCCACCAGCAGGCGTAGGGGGGCCAACACCGGGGAGCTGTTTTTT.